Included here is one T cell receptor beta chain sequence, with context. The antigen it binds to is not known. Within one base of it there is no much larger clone, and no base qualities were kept. Trimming costs V 5 bases and J 13 bases, and their ends lie 24 bases apart. According to the germline V gene (reference sequence), CDR1 reads SEHNR and CDR2 reads FQNEAQ. Including the terminal cysteine and phenylalanine, the CDR3 comprises 15 residues. The entry retains the CDR3 DNA only, 45 bases that are in frame from base 1. TCR beta VDJ combination and CDR3 sequence profiling used genomic DNA as the template. An Illumina HiSeq 2000 was the platform used for TCR repertoire sequencing. The original methods were these. Repertoires were assessed using TRBV/TRBJ rearrangement plots, CDR3 size and DJ length profiles, and Simpson's diversity index. Whichever DNA sequence was most abundant in the deep sequencing data was defined as the immunodominant clone. CDR3 amino acid sequences were screened for sharing across subjects and were compared with published repertoires and the VDJdb database. In-frame beta chains were kept once TCRdb had trimmed the public reads at Q25 with fastp and called clones with MiXCR. Merged by CDR3 protein, the rows form single entries marked with the most common genes and DNA. The V and J calls were not made by the authors but by TCRdb's processing. The sample yields 200,000 to 300,000 distinct CDR3 sequences; approximately 79% were counted once. Clones ranked in the top ten supply 35% to 50% of the sample.

Patients chosen for sequencing had shown expansion of CD8+CD57+ cells by flow cytometry. Severe acquired aplastic anemia was diagnosed in all patients according to International Study of Aplastic Anemia and Agranulocytosis and Camitta criteria. No patient had received any therapy when blood was sampled. In the study, sorted CD4+ and CD8+ blood T cells from patients with severe aplastic anemia and from healthy subjects underwent deep sequencing of TCR repertoires. In the USA, patient enrollment took place under clinicaltrials.gov protocols 00001620, 01623167, 00001397, 00071045, 00081523 and 00961064. Ficoll-Paque density gradient centrifugation was used to isolate peripheral blood mononuclear cells. Before DNA was extracted, CD4+ and CD8+ T cells were sorted using either FACS or magnetic beads. The data are from a study of CD8+CD57+ T cells in acquired aplastic anemia (dated 2018 in TCRdb). For the wider study: DNA extracted from sorted CD4+ and CD8+ cells had a mean of around 3 ug, with a range of 0.2 to 27.4 ug. CD8+CD57+ expansion was defined as a frequency above the mean frequency observed in healthy subjects. Broader findings and caveats from the paper: Twenty-nine CD8+ CDR3 sequences were found to be shared between patients and controls, but these sequences appeared to be highly expressed in patients and within the immunodominant clones of the patients. No significant difference in CD8+ Simpson's diversity was found between patients and healthy controls (P=0.060).

The sequencing input was sorted CD4+, CD8+, or CD8+CD57+ T cells (not recorded which) from PBMCs. The chain is made from TRBV7-9 and TRBJ1-5; a weak D assignment points to TRBD1 (5 bases agree). The clonotype originates from a human donor with aplastic anemia. The CDR3 region: CASSVGVARNQQQHF. In nucleotides, the sequence is TGTGCCAGCAGCGTAGGGGTCGCTAGAAATCAGCAGCAGCATTTT.